The present entry profiles one T cell receptor beta chain with its context. The sample belongs to a study of blood T cell repertoires in COVID-19. This CDR3 region has 15 residues. Germline V CDR1 and CDR2: GTSNPN, SVGIG (reference sequence). The junction had 4 bases not matched to a gene; V was cut back by 2 bases and J by 0 bases. Method: immunoSEQ multiplex PCR; TCRdb's copy keeps in-frame clones and lacks some. The table shows 180,000 or so clones, with roughly three quarters occurring only once. The sequence was collected from a man aged 60 to 69 who had been exposed to COVID-19. The V gene is TRBV30, the J gene TRBJ1-3, with 7 bases matching TRBD1. Specimen: PBMCs or T cells enriched from blood (not recorded which). In nucleotides, the CDR3 is TGTGCCTGGAGTATTCACAGGGGCTCTGGAAACACCATATATTTT. Translating gives CAWSIHRGSGNTIYF.